This TCR beta chain was identified during a study of Ad26.COV2.S vaccination and SARS-CoV-2 variants. Across the whole study: Intramuscularly, Ad26.COV2.S was given either once or twice, 56 days apart. Study observations and caveats: Vaccinees reportedly had broad spike-specific CD8+ and CD4+ T cell responses.

Turning to this clone: What it binds is unknown.

Germline loops: CDR1 ENHRY, CDR2 SYGVKD. V was shortened by 0 bases and J by 3 bases, with 13 bases between the two germline ends. CDR3 length equals 16 residues. Sequencing used immunoSEQ multiplex PCR; TCRdb keeps in-frame clones, though not all of them. The table lists some 520,000 clones, 70% to 90% of them singletons. Treatment defined: around 19 received Ad26.COV2.S at low or high dose, single or two shots; about 5 received placebo; per-sample allocation not given. Samples came from day 63 after the first vaccine or placebo injection. Wuhan-strain SARS-CoV-2 spike was expressed by the Ad26 vector that made up the vaccine.

The sample here was peripheral blood, taken in a trial of Ad26.COV2.S vaccine versus placebo. This chain uses TRBV10-3 with TRBJ2-3; no firm D call. The sequence derives from a person aged 18-65 years who received the Ad26.COV2.S COVID-19 vaccine or a placebo. The CDR3 loop reads CAISESGQAQTDTQYF. For the CDR3, the DNA is TGTGCCATCAGTGAGTCAGGGCAGGCTCAGACAGATACGCAGTATTTT.